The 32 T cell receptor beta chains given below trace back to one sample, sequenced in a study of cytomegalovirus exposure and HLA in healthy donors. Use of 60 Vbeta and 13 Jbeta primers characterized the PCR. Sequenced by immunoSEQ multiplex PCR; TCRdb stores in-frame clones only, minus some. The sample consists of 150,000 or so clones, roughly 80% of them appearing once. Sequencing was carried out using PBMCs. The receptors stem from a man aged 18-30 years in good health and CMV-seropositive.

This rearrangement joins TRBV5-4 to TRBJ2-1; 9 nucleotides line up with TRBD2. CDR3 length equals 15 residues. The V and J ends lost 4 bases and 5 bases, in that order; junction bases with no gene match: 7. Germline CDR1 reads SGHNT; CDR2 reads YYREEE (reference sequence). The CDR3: CASSIAGVGDNEQFF. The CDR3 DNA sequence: TGTGCCAGCAGCATAGCGGGAGTCGGTGACAATGAGCAGTTCTTC.

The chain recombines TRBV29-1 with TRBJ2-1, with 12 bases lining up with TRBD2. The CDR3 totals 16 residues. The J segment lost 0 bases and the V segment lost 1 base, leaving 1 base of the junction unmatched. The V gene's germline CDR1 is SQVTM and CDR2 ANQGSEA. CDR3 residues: CSVEGTSGASYNEQFF. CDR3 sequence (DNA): TGCAGCGTTGAAGGGACTAGCGGGGCCTCCTACAATGAGCAGTTCTTC.

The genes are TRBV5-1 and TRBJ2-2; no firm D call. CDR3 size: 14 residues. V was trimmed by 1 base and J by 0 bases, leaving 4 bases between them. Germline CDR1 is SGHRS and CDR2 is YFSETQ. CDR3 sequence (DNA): TGCGCCAGCAGCTTGCTAACGAACACCGGGGAGCTGTTTTTT. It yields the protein CASSLLTNTGELFF.

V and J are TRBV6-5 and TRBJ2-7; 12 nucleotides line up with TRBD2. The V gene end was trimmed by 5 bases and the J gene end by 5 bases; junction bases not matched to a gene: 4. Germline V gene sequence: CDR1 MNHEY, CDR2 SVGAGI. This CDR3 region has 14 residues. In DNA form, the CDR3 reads TGTGCCAGCAGTCTAGCGGGAGGGTCGGACGAGCAGTACTTC. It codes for CASSLAGGSDEQYF.

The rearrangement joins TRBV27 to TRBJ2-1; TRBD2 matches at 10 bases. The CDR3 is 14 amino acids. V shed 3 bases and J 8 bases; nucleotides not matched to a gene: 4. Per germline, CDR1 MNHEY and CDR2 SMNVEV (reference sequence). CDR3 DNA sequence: TGTGCCAGCAGTTTGTCTAGCGGGGGAGATGAGCAGTTCTTC. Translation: CASSLSSGGDEQFF.

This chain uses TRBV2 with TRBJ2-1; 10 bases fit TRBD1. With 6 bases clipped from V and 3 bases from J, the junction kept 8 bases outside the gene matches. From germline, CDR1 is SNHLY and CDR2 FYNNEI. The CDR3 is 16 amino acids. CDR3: CASRRIGTGDYNEQFF. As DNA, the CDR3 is TGTGCCAGCAGAAGGATAGGGACAGGGGACTACAATGAGCAGTTCTTC.

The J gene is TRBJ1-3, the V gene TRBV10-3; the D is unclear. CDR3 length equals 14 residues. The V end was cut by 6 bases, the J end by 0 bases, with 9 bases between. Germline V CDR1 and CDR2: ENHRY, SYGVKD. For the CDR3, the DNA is TGTGCCATCAGCGAAAACTTCTCTGGAAACACCATATATTTT. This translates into CAISENFSGNTIYF.

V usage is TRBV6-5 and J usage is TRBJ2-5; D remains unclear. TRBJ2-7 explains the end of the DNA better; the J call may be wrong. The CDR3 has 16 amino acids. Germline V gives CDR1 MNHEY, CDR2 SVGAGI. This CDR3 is CASSYTTREPGYEQYF. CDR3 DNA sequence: TGTGCCAGCAGTTACACCACGCGTGAGCCAGGTTACGAGCAGTACTTC.

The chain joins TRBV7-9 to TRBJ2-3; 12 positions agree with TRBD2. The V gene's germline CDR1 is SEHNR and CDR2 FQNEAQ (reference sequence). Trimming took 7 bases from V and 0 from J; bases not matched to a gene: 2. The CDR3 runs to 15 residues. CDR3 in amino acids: CASTTSGSSTDTQYF. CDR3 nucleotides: TGTGCCAGCACGACTAGCGGGAGTAGCACAGATACGCAGTATTTT.

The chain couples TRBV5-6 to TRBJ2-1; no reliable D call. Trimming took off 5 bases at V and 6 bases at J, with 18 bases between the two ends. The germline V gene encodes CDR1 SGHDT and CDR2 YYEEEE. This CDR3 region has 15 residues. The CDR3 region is CASSSPGGALNEQFF. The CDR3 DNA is TGTGCCAGCAGTTCGCCTGGCGGAGCCCTCAATGAGCAGTTCTTC. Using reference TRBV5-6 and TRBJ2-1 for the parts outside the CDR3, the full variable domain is DAGVTQSPTHLIKTRGQQVTLRCSPKSGHDTVSWYQQALGQGPQFIFQYYEEEERQRGNFPDRFSGHQFPNYSSELNVNALLLGDSALYLCASSSPGGALNEQFFGPGTRLTVL.

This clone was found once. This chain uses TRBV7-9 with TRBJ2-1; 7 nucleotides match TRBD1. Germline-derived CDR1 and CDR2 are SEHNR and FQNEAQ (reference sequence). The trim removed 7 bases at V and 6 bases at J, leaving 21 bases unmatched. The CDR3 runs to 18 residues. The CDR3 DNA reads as TGTGCCAGCAACCCAACAGGGGCCACCTTTATTACTGGCAATGAGCAGTTCTTC. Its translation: CASNPTGATFITGNEQFF.

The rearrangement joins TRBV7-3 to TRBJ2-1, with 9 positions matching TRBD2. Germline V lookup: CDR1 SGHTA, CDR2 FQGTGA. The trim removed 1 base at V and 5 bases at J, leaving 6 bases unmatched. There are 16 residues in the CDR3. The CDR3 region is CASSLIGGRADNEQFF. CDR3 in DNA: TGTGCCAGCAGCTTAATCGGCGGGAGGGCCGACAATGAGCAGTTCTTC.

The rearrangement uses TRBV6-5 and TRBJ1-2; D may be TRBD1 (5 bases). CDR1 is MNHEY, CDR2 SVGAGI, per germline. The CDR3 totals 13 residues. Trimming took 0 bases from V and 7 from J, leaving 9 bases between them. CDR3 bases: TGTGCCAGCAGTTACTCGGCGGGGGGTGGCTACACCTTC. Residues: CASSYSAGGGYTF.

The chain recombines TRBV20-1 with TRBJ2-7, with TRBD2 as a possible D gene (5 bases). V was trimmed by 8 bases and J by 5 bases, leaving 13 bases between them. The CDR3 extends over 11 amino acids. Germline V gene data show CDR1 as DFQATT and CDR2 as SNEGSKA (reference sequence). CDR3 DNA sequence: TGCAGTCCCACTAGGGTCCACGAGCAGTACTTC. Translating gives CSPTRVHEQYF.

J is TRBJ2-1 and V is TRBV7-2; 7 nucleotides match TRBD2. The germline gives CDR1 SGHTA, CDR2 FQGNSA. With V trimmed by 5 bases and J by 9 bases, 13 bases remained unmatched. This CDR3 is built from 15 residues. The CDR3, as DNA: TGTGCCAGCAGCGTTTTCTCGGGAGGAGGAAGTGAGCAGTTCTTC. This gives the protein CASSVFSGGGSEQFF.

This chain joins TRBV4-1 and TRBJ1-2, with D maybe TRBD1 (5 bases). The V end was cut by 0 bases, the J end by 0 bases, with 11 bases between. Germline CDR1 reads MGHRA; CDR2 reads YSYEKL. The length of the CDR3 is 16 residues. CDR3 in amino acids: CASSQDGGATNYGYTF. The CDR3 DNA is TGCGCCAGCAGCCAAGACGGTGGGGCAACTAACTATGGCTACACCTTC.

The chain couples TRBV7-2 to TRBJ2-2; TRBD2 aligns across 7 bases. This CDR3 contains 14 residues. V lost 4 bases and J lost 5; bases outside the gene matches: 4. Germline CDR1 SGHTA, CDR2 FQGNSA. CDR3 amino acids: CASSSAGVTGELFF. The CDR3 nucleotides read TGTGCCAGCAGCTCTGCGGGAGTAACCGGGGAGCTGTTTTTT.

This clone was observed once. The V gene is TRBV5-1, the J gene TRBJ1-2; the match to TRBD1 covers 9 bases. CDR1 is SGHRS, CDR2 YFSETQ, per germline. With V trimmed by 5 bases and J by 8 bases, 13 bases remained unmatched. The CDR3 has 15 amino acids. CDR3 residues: CASSSGTGSSGGYTF. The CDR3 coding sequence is TGCGCCAGCAGTTCCGGGACAGGGAGCTCCGGCGGCTACACCTTC.

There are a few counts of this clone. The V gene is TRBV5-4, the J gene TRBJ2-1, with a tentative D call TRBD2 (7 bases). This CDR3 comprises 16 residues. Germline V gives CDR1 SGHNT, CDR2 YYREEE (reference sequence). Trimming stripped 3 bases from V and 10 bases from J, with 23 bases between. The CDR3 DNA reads TGTGCCAGCAGCTCAGCAAGGGGGAGGGGGGACTTGGAGCAGTTCTTC. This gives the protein CASSSARGRGDLEQFF.

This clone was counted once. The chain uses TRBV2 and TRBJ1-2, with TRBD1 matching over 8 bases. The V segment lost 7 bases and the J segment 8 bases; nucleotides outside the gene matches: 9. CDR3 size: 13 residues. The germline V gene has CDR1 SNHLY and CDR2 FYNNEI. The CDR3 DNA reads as TGTGCCAGCAACTGGGACAGGTCGGAAGGCTACACCTTC. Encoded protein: CASNWDRSEGYTF.

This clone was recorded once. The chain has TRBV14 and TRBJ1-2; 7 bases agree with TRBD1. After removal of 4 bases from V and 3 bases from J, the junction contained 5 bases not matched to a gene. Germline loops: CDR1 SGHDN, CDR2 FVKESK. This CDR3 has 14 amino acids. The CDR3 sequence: CASSPNRGYYGYTF. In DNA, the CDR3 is TGTGCCAGCAGCCCAAACAGGGGCTACTATGGCTACACCTTC.

The CDR3 region is CSVDRGAERAQYF. The DNA for the CDR3 is TGCAGCGTGGATCGGGGGGCGGAGAGGGCCCAGTACTTC. The chain recombines TRBV29-1 with TRBJ2-5; the D gene is possibly TRBD2 (7 bases). V lost 6 bases to trimming and J lost 9 bases, with 20 bases between them. Germline CDR1 SQVTM, CDR2 ANQGSEA. The CDR3 totals 13 residues.

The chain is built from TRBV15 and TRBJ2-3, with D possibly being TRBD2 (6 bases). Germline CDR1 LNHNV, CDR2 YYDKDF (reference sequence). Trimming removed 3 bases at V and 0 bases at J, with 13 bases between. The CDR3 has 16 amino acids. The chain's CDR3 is CATSSQLADSTDTQYF. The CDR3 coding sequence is TGTGCCACCAGCAGTCAGTTAGCGGACAGCACAGATACGCAGTATTTT.

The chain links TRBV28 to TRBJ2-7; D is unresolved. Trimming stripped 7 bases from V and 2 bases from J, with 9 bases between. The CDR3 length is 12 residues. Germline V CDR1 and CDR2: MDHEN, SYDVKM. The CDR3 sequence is CASIGGAYEQYF. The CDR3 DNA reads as TGTGCCAGCATTGGCGGCGCCTACGAGCAGTACTTC.

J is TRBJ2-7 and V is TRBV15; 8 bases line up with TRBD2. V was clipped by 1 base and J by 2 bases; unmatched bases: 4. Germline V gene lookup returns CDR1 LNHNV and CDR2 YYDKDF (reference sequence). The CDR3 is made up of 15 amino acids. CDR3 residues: CATSRGNSGTYEQYF. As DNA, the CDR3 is TGTGCCACCAGCAGAGGCAATAGCGGGACCTACGAGCAGTACTTC.

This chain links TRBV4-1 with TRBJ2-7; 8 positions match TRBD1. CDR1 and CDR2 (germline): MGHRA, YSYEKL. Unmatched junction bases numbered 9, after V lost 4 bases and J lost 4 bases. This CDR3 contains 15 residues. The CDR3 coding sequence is TGCGCCAGCAGCCGAGAAACAGGGGGTTTTTACGAGCAGTACTTC. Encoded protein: CASSRETGGFYEQYF.

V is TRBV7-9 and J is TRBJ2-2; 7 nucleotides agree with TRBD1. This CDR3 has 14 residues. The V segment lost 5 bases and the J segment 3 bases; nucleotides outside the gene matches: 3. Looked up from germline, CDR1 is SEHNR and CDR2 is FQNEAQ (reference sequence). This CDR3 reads CASSKGQYTGELFF. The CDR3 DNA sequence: TGTGCCAGCAGCAAGGGACAGTACACCGGGGAGCTGTTTTTT.

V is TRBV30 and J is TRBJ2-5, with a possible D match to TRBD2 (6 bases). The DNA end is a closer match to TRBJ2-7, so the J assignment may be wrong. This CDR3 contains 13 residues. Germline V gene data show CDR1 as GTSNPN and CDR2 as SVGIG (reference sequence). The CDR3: CAWTVGGSYEQYF. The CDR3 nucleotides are TGTGCCTGGACAGTCGGAGGGAGCTACGAGCAGTACTTC.

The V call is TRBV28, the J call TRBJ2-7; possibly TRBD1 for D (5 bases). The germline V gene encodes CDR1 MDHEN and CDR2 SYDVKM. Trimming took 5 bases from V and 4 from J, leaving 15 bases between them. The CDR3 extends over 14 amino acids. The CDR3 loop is CASSPPAPGYEQYF. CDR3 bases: TGTGCCAGCAGTCCCCCCGCCCCAGGGTACGAGCAGTACTTC.

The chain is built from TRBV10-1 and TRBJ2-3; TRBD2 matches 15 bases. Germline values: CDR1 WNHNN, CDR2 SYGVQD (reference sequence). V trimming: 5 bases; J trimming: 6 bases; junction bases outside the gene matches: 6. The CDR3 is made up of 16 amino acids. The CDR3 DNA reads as TGCGCCAGCAGTTCGGGACTAGCGGGAGGTAGGGATACGCAGTATTTT. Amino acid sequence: CASSSGLAGGRDTQYF.

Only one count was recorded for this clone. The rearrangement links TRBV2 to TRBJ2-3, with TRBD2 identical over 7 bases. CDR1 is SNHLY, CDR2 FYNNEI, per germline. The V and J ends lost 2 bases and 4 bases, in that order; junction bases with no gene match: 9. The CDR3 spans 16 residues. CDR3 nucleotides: TGTGCCAGCAGTGAATACCCGGCGGGAGTATCAGATACGCAGTATTTT. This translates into CASSEYPAGVSDTQYF.

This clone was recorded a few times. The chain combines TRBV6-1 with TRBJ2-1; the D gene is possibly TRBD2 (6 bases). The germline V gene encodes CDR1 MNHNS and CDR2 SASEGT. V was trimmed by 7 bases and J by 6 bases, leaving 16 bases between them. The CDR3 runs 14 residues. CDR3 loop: CASTRTGAGNEQFF. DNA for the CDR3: TGTGCCAGCACGAGGACGGGAGCCGGCAATGAGCAGTTCTTC.